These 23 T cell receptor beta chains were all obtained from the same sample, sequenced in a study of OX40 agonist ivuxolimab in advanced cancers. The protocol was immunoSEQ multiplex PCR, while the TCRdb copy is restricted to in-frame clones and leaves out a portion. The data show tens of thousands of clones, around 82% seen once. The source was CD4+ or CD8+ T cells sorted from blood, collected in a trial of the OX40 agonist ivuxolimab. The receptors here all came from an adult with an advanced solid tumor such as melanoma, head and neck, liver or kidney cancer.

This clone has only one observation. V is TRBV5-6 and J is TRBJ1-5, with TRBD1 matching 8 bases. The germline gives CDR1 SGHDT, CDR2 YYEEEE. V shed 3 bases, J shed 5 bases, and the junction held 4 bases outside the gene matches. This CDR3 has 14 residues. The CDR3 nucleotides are TGTGCCAGCAGCTCACAGGGGGTGGATCAGCCCCAGCATTTT. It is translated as CASSSQGVDQPQHF.

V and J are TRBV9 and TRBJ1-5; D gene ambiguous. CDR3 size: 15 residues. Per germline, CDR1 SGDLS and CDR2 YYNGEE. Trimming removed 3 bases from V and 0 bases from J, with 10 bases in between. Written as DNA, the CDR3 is TGTGCCAGCAGCGACGGAGCTTATAGCAATCAGCCCCAGCATTTT. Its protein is CASSDGAYSNQPQHF.

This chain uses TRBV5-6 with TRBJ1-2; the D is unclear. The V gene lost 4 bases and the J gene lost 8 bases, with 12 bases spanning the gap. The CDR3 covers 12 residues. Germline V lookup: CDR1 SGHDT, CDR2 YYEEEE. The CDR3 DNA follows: TGTGCCAGCAGCCTAAACTTGGAAGGCTACACCTTC. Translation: CASSLNLEGYTF. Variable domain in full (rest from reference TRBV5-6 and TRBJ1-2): DAGVTQSPTHLIKTRGQQVTLRCSPKSGHDTVSWYQQALGQGPQFIFQYYEEEERQRGNFPDRFSGHQFPNYSSELNVNALLLGDSALYLCASSLNLEGYTFGSGTRLTVV.

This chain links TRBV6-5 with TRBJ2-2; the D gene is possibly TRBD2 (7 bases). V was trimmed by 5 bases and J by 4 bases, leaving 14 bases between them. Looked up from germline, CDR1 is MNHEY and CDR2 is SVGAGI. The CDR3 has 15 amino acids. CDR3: CASSRQGRATGELFF. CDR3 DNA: TGTGCCAGCAGTCGGCAGGGGAGGGCCACCGGGGAGCTGTTTTTT.

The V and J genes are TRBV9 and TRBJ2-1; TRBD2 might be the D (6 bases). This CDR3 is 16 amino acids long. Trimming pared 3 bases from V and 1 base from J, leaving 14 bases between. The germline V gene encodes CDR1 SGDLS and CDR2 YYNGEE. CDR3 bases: TGTGCCAGCAGCGCAACCGAGCGGGTATCCTACAATGAGCAGTTCTTC. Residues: CASSATERVSYNEQFF.

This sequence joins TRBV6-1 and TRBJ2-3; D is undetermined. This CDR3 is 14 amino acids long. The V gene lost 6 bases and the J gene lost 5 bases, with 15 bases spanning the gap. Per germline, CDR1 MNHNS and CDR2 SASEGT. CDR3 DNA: TGTGCCAGCAGGGTGACACTGACACGAGATACGCAGTATTTT. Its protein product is CASRVTLTRDTQYF.

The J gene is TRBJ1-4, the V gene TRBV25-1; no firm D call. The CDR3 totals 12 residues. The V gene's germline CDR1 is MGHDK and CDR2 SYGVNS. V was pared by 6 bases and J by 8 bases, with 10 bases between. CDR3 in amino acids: CASSPFGEKLFF. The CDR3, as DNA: TGTGCCAGCAGCCCTTTCGGAGAAAAACTGTTTTTT.

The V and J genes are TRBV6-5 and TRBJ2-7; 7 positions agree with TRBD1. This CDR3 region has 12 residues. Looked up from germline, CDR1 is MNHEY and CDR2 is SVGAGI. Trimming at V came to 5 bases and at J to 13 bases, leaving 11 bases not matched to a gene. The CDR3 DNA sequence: TGTGCCAGCAGTCCCCGGACAGGCGGCTTATACTTC. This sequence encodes CASSPRTGGLYF.

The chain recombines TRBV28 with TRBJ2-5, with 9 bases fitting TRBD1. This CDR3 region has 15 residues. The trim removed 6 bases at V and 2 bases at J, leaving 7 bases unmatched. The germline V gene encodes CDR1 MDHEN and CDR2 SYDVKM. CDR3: CASSFRDRDQETQYF. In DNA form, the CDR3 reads TGTGCCAGCAGCTTCCGGGACAGGGATCAAGAGACCCAGTACTTC.

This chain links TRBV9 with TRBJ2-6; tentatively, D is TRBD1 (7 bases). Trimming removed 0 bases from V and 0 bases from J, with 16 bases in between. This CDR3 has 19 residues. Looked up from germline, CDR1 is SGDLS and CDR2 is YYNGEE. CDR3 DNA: TGTGCCAGCAGCGTAGTTCGGGGGACAGCACCCTCTGGGGCCAACGTCCTGACTTTC. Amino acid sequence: CASSVVRGTAPSGANVLTF. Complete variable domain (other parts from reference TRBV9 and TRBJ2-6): DSGVTQTPKHLITATGQRVTLRCSPRSGDLSVYWYQQSLDQGLQFLIQYYNGEERAKGNILERFSAQQFPDLHSELNLSSLELGDSALYFCASSVVRGTAPSGANVLTFGAGSRLTVL.

The CDR3: CASSPAPTGSLSGNTIYF. The CDR3 bases are TGTGCCAGCAGCCCGGCCCCTACAGGGTCGCTCTCTGGAAACACCATATATTTT. J is TRBJ1-3 and V is TRBV5-6; possible D gene TRBD1, 6 bases. Germline V CDR1 and CDR2: SGHDT, YYEEEE. With 4 bases removed from V and 0 bases from J, the gap between germline ends came to 20 bases. The CDR3 loop spans 18 amino acids.

CDR3 region: CASSLASGGTLHF. In nucleotides, the CDR3 is TGTGCCAGCAGCTTAGCCTCGGGGGGTACCCTCCACTTT. The gene calls are TRBV11-2 and TRBJ1-6; D is possibly TRBD1 (5 bases). CDR3 length: 13 residues. Germline CDR1 is SGHAT and CDR2 is FQNNGV. V was clipped by 1 base and J by 14 bases, with 12 bases between them.

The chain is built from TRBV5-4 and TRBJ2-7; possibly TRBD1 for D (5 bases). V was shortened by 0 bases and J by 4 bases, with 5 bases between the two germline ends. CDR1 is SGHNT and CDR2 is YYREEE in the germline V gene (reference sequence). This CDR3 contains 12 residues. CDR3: CASSLGQYEQYF. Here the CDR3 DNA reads TGTGCCAGCAGCTTGGGACAGTACGAGCAGTACTTC.

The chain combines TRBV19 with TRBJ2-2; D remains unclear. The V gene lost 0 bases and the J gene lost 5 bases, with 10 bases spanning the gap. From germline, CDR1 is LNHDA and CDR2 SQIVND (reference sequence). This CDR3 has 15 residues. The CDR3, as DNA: TGTGCCAGTAGTATAGATTTCCTACGGACCGGGGAGCTGTTTTTT. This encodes CASSIDFLRTGELFF.

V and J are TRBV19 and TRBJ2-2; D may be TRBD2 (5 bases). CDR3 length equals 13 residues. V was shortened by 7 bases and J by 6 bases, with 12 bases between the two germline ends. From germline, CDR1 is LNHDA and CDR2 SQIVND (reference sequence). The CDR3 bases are TGTGCCAGTACGCGCGAAGCGGCCGGGGAGCTGTTTTTT. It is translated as CASTREAAGELFF.

Here the CDR3 reads CASSETADNYGYTF. For the CDR3, the DNA is TGTGCCAGCAGTGAGACCGCGGACAACTATGGCTACACCTTC. The J gene is TRBJ1-2, the V gene TRBV6-1; unclear D gene. Germline CDR1 MNHNS, CDR2 SASEGT. The CDR3 covers 14 residues. Between the trimmed V and J ends, which lost 3 bases and 2 bases, there was a span of 10 bases.

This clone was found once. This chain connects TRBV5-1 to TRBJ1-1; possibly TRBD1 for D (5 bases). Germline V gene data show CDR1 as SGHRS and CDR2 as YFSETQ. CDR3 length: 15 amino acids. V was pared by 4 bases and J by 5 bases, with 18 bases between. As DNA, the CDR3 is TGCGCCAGCAGCCAAACGGGACCGACAAGGACTGAAGCTTTCTTT. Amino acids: CASSQTGPTRTEAFF.

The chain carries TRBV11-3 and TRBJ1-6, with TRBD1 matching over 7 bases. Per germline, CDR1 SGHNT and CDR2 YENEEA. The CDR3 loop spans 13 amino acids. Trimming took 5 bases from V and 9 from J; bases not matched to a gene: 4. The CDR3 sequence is CASSENRGSPLHF. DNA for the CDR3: TGTGCCAGCAGCGAAAACAGGGGTTCACCCCTCCACTTT.

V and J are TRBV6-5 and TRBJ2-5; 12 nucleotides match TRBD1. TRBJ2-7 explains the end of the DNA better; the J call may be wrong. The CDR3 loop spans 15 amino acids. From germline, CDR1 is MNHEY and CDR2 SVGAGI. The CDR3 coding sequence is TGTGCCAGCAGTACCCGGGACAGGGGGCACTACGAGCAGTACTTC. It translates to CASSTRDRGHYEQYF.

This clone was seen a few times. The CDR3 sequence: CASSEALQVRTEAFF. The CDR3 DNA sequence: TGTGCCAGCAGTGAAGCGCTGCAGGTGCGCACTGAAGCTTTCTTT. The chain combines TRBV6-1 with TRBJ1-1; D gene uncertain. CDR1 and CDR2 (germline): MNHNS, SASEGT. V shed 0 bases and J shed 4 bases, with 12 bases lying between them. The CDR3 totals 15 residues.

The CDR3 reads CAKPRDTEAFF. The CDR3 DNA is TGTGCCAAGCCGAGGGACACTGAAGCTTTCTTT. The gene calls are TRBV27 and TRBJ1-1; no reliable D call. V lost 10 bases and J lost 3, with 9 bases in between. Per the germline V gene, CDR1 is MNHEY and CDR2 is SMNVEV (reference sequence). This CDR3 region has 11 residues.

Here the CDR3 reads CATSRDKMGFEETQYF. The DNA of the CDR3 is TGTGCCACCAGCAGAGATAAAATGGGATTCGAAGAGACCCAGTACTTC. The V and J genes are TRBV15 and TRBJ2-5; D ambiguous. CDR1 and CDR2 (germline): LNHNV, YYDKDF (reference sequence). The CDR3 sequence is 16 residues long. The V end lost 0 bases, the J end lost 3 bases, and 14 bases lay between the germline ends.

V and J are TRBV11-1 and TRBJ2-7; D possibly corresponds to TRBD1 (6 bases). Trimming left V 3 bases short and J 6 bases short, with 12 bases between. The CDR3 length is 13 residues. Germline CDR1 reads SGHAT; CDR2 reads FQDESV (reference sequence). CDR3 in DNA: TGTGCCAGCAGCTTTAGTACAGGGTCCGAGCAGTACTTC. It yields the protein CASSFSTGSEQYF.